This T cell receptor (beta chain) was retrieved from a study of technical replicates of blood from several donors. Germline CDR1 and CDR2: MNHEY and SVGAGI. This CDR3 spans 15 amino acids. Trimming cost V 3 bases and J 3 bases, with 14 bases left between them. Profiled with immunoSEQ multiplex PCR; TCRdb holds only in-frame clones, not every one. The sample comprises about 88,000 clones, around 94% of which are singletons, and about 0.27% rests with the top ten. This chain connects TRBV6-5 to TRBJ2-5; D not resolved. This TCR was sampled from a human donor in good health. The specimen was T cells isolated from PBMCs. CDR3 loop: CASSYSGQKEETQYF. The CDR3, as DNA: TGTGCCAGCAGTTATAGTGGGCAGAAAGAAGAGACCCAGTACTTC.